This T cell receptor (beta chain) comes out of a study of T cell repertoires in cytomegalovirus infection. Study observations and caveats: Across the ex vivo response, the dominant clonotypes were HLA-C-restricted CMV-specific TCR beta clonotypes. Summed frequency of shared TCR beta families picked out CMV carriers who also had the relevant HLA.

Points on this clonotype: What it binds is unknown. At one of its ends the junction is not consistent with the germline gene, which may arise from a read error.

MiXCR was run by TCRdb on the reads, yielding one entry per CDR3 protein. The table lists 95,000 to 120,000 distinct CDR3 sequences, 30% to 35% of them singletons. Per germline, CDR1 LNHDA and CDR2 SQIVND (reference sequence). The CDR3 covers 15 residues. This sequence joins TRBV19 and TRBJ2-1; D unresolved. The input for sequencing was CD8+ T cells from cultured PBMCs, taken from culture after CMV antigen stimulation. The clonotype originates from a human donor in good health (CMV status not recorded). Some clones in this sample may be carry-over from other donors' samples. CDR3 nucleotide sequence: TGTGCCAGTAGTACAACGTTAGGCACCTACAATAAGCAGTTCTTC. Residues: CASSTTLGTYNKQFF.